The 17 T cell receptor beta chains given below trace back to one sample, sequenced in a study of regulatory T cells in long-lasting Graves disease. For TCR beta, libraries came from iRepertoire HTBI primers and Arm-PCR of CDR3 regions. TCRdb recomputed calls from the multiplex PCR reads with MiXCR, one row per CDR3 protein. The repertoire includes roughly 500,000 distinct CDR3 sequences, 14% of them detected once, and roughly a sixth sits in the top ten. Time point in this sample: newly diagnosed GD, antithyroid drugs for less than 3 months. Generation of the TCR library employed RNA extracted from PBMCs. This same sample was also part of a study on T cells in Graves' hyperthyroidism and ophthalmopathy.

Sequenced material: peripheral blood mononuclear cells (PBMCs), taken at new diagnosis, from a patient treated with antithyroid drugs. The source is a woman between 45 and 60 years old with Graves disease.

This clonotype was observed at least ten times. The chain uses TRBV10-2 and TRBJ1-2; TRBD1 might be the D (6 bases). Looked up from germline, CDR1 is WSHSY and CDR2 is SAAADI. The CDR3 consists of 14 residues. V was shortened by 3 bases and J by 10 bases, with 18 bases between the two germline ends. The CDR3 DNA follows: TGCGCCAGCAGTGATAACAGGGAGGACGAAGCCTACACCTTC. As protein: CASSDNREDEAYTF.

The sample holds many counts of this clonotype. J is TRBJ2-1 and V is TRBV2; 10 bases line up with TRBD2. In germline, CDR1 is SNHLY, CDR2 FYNNEI. V dropped 6 bases and J dropped 6; count of bases not matched to a gene: 8. The CDR3 loop spans 15 amino acids. Here the CDR3 reads CASRSPGTSVNEQFF. For the CDR3, the DNA is TGTGCCAGCAGATCACCCGGGACTAGCGTCAATGAGCAGTTCTTC.

For the CDR3, the DNA is TGTGCCAGCAGGGTTTTTGGCAGGGGAGACTATCAGCCCCAGCATTTT. Protein: CASRVFGRGDYQPQHF. The genes are TRBV6-1 and TRBJ1-5, with a possible D match to TRBD1 (6 bases). V shed 6 bases and J shed 5 bases, with 20 bases lying between them. Germline loops: CDR1 MNHNS, CDR2 SASEGT. This CDR3 comprises 16 residues.

The chain employs TRBV18 and TRBJ1-5, with 7 bases aligning to TRBD1. Germline V CDR1 and CDR2: KGHSH, LQKENI. V trimming: 1 base; J trimming: 6 bases; junction bases outside the gene matches: 3. CDR3 length equals 14 residues. This chain's CDR3 is CASSPRQGAQPQHF. CDR3 coding DNA: TGTGCCAGCTCACCACGACAGGGTGCTCAGCCCCAGCATTTT.

The table lists this clonotype with many counts. The chain combines TRBV7-3 with TRBJ2-2, with a weak D call TRBD1 (5 bases). Germline CDR1 and CDR2: SGHTA and FQGTGA. There are 16 residues in the CDR3. V lost 4 bases and J lost 6, with 18 bases in between. DNA for the CDR3: TGTGCCAGCAGCTCTGACTCGACAGTGGTGGCCGGGGAGCTGTTTTTT. This codes for CASSSDSTVVAGELFF.

This clonotype was observed many times. The chain joins TRBV28 to TRBJ2-5; 8 positions agree with TRBD1. The CDR3 is 15 residues long. Germline V gene data show CDR1 as MDHEN and CDR2 as SYDVKM. The J segment lost 2 bases and the V segment lost 6 bases, leaving 8 bases of the junction unmatched. The DNA for the CDR3 is TGTGCCAGCAGCTTACTCGGACAGGGTCAAGAGACCCAGTACTTC. This sequence encodes CASSLLGQGQETQYF.

V is TRBV7-9 and J is TRBJ2-2; D is unclear. The CDR3 runs to 15 residues. Trimming took off 1 base at V and 1 base at J, with 7 bases between the two ends. Germline V gene sequence: CDR1 SEHNR, CDR2 FQNEAQ (reference sequence). CDR3 nucleotide sequence: TGTGCCAGCAGCTTAGAACGAATGAACACCGGGGAGCTGTTTTTT. Its protein product is CASSLERMNTGELFF.

This clonotype was recorded many times. The chain combines TRBV7-9 with TRBJ1-2; maybe TRBD1 (5 bases). Deletions cut 3 bases from V and 3 bases from J, with 11 bases between. The CDR3 sequence is 14 residues long. Germline CDR1 and CDR2: SEHNR and FQNEAQ (reference sequence). The CDR3 coding sequence is TGTGCCAGCAGCTTCCCCCGGGGGGACTATGGCTACACCTTC. This codes for CASSFPRGDYGYTF.

The rearrangement joins TRBV3-1 to TRBJ2-5; D is unclear. Germline V gene lookup returns CDR1 LGHDT and CDR2 YNNKEL (reference sequence). This CDR3 contains 13 residues. Trimming took 4 bases from V and 3 from J, leaving 9 bases between them. CDR3 loop: CASSPRLEETQYF. CDR3 in DNA: TGTGCCAGCAGCCCCCGACTGGAAGAGACCCAGTACTTC.

This clonotype has only a few counts. The chain employs TRBV18 and TRBJ2-4; D uncertain. The CDR3 runs to 16 residues. The germline gives CDR1 KGHSH, CDR2 LQKENI. Trimming removed 0 bases at V and 1 base at J, with 10 bases between. The CDR3 DNA reads TGTGCCAGCTCACCACCTGAAGCCCGGGCCAAAAACATTCAGTACTTC. As protein: CASSPPEARAKNIQYF.

There are many counts of this clonotype. For the CDR3, the DNA is TGTGCCAGCGCAGACAGGGGGCTATTCTACGAGCAGTACTTC. It yields the protein CASADRGLFYEQYF. This rearrangement joins TRBV28 to TRBJ2-7; 10 nucleotides line up with TRBD1. V shed 8 bases and J 3 bases; nucleotides not matched to a gene: 7. The CDR3 covers 14 residues. Germline V gene sequence: CDR1 MDHEN, CDR2 SYDVKM.

Points on this clonotype: It may be a read error: a sequence one base away is much more abundant. Given the absence of the conserved phenylalanine or tryptophan at the CDR3 end, a read error is likely. The V call is TRBV5-1, the J call TRBJ1-1, with a possible D match to TRBD1 (5 bases). The ends were cut back, 2 bases at V and 8 bases at J, with 16 bases in the middle. This CDR3 has 14 residues. CDR1 is SGHRS and CDR2 is YFSETQ in the germline V gene. In nucleotides, the CDR3 is TGCGCCAGCAGCTTACGGTCCGACAGTCCCGAAGCTTTCCTT. It specifies CASSLRSDSPEAFL.

This clonotype has a count of ten or more. This chain uses TRBV28 with TRBJ2-1; 7 positions match TRBD1. J was trimmed by 0 bases and V by 6 bases; bases with no gene match: 5. The CDR3 is made up of 15 amino acids. The V gene's germline CDR1 is MDHEN and CDR2 SYDVKM. The CDR3 DNA reads as TGTGCCAGCAGGATTGACAGGGACTCCTACAATGAGCAGTTCTTC. It encodes CASRIDRDSYNEQFF.

This clonotype was detected ten times or more. The genes are TRBV2 and TRBJ2-3; 9 bases fit TRBD2. Germline assignment: CDR1 SNHLY and CDR2 FYNNEI. The CDR3 runs 22 residues. V was pared by 4 bases and J by 5 bases, with 28 bases of the junction left unmatched. For the CDR3, the DNA is TGTGCCAGCAGTGTTTTTCTGAGTGGCGGCTTGGCGGGAGGGCATGAGATAGATACGCAGTATTTT. It yields the protein CASSVFLSGGLAGGHEIDTQYF.

Many counts were recorded for this clonotype. The chain combines TRBV28 with TRBJ1-1; unclear D gene. Germline CDR1 reads MDHEN; CDR2 reads SYDVKM. V was clipped by 7 bases and J by 0 bases, with 6 bases between them. The CDR3 loop spans 12 amino acids. The CDR3: CASTRVNTEAFF. The DNA of the CDR3 is TGTGCCAGCACGCGAGTGAACACTGAAGCTTTCTTT.

This clonotype was picked up many times. The CDR3 here is CASSPAVGQGRDTQYF. The CDR3 nucleotides read TGTGCCAGCAGTCCCGCTGTGGGACAGGGGAGAGATACGCAGTATTTT. This chain uses TRBV28 with TRBJ2-3, with 10 bases aligning to TRBD1. The germline V gene has CDR1 MDHEN and CDR2 SYDVKM. J lost 5 bases, V lost 5 bases, and 10 bases had no gene match. The CDR3 totals 16 residues.

This clonotype was recorded many times. This chain joins TRBV12-5 and TRBJ2-5; D not resolved. Deletions cut 6 bases from V and 5 bases from J, with 28 bases between. The CDR3 runs to 18 residues. Germline CDR1 and CDR2: LGHNT and FRNRAP. The CDR3 protein is CASGLHRGRIPHEETQYF. The CDR3 region has the DNA TGTGCTAGTGGCCTCCATCGTGGCAGGATTCCCCACGAGGAGACCCAGTACTTC.